This entry lists 14 T cell receptor beta chains sequenced from one sample in a study of control samples from healthy donors and cancer patients. The protocol was immunoSEQ multiplex PCR, while the TCRdb copy is restricted to in-frame clones and leaves out a portion. In the table there are 150,000 to 200,000 clones, approximately 94% of which are singletons. The source material was blood. All receptors derive from a woman between 18 and 30 years old in good health.

The chain employs TRBV5-6 and TRBJ2-5; no definite D call. The CDR3 runs 13 residues. Looked up from germline, CDR1 is SGHDT and CDR2 is YYEEEE. V lost 4 bases to trimming and J lost 4 bases, with 11 bases between them. This CDR3 reads CASSPTTRETQYF. CDR3 sequence (DNA): TGTGCCAGCAGCCCAACTACACGAGAGACCCAGTACTTC.

V usage is TRBV6-6 and J usage is TRBJ2-3; D is perhaps TRBD1 (5 bases). V gave up 10 bases and J gave up 1 base, with 12 bases separating them. The CDR3 covers 13 residues. The germline V gene encodes CDR1 MNHNY and CDR2 SVGAGI (reference sequence). The CDR3: CATLIQGTDTQYF. The CDR3 region has the DNA TGTGCCACCTTAATACAGGGCACAGATACGCAGTATTTT.

This clone has just one count. The chain uses TRBV6-2 or TRBV6-3 and TRBJ1-2; D uncertain. Trimming took 5 bases from V and 0 from J, leaving 10 bases between them. This CDR3 region has 14 residues. The germline CDR1 and CDR2 sequences are MNHEY and SVGEGT. The CDR3 sequence is CASSDKRSNYGYTF. The CDR3 nucleotides read TGTGCCAGCAGTGATAAAAGGTCTAACTATGGCTACACCTTC.

The chain carries TRBV6-5 and TRBJ2-3; TRBD2 agrees at 8 bases. The CDR3 extends over 15 amino acids. CDR1 MNHEY and CDR2 SVGAGI come from the germline V gene. Trimming at V came to 7 bases and at J to 1 base, leaving 7 bases not matched to a gene. The CDR3 DNA reads TGTGCCAGCAAGTCACTAGCGGAGGGCACAGATACGCAGTATTTT. It codes for CASKSLAEGTDTQYF.

Worth noting for this clone: The sample carries other DNA sequences with the same CDR3. V usage is TRBV6-5 and J usage is TRBJ2-7; a weak D match, TRBD1 (6 bases). Germline V CDR1 and CDR2: MNHEY, SVGAGI. Trimming shortened V by 6 bases and J by 2 bases, and 17 bases separated the two germline ends. There are 15 residues in the CDR3. The CDR3 loop is CASRVGGVVPYEQYF. The CDR3 region has the DNA TGTGCCAGCAGGGTTGGGGGCGTAGTCCCCTACGAGCAGTACTTC.

The rearrangement links TRBV12-5 to TRBJ1-5; 9 nucleotides match TRBD1. V dropped 1 base and J dropped 0; count of bases not matched to a gene: 13. Germline CDR1 LGHNT, CDR2 FRNRAP. The CDR3 has 20 residues. This CDR3 is CASGLADRGFNHYSNQPQHF. The CDR3, as DNA: TGTGCTAGTGGTTTGGCTGACAGGGGGTTTAACCATTATAGCAATCAGCCCCAGCATTTT.

The chain joins TRBV7-2 to TRBJ1-4, with D unresolved. The CDR3 loop spans 17 amino acids. The germline gives CDR1 SGHTA, CDR2 FQGNSA. The V end was cut by 4 bases, the J end by 0 bases, with 15 bases between. The CDR3: CASSSQPGYSTNEKLFF. CDR3 DNA sequence: TGTGCCAGCAGCTCTCAACCGGGTTACTCAACTAATGAAAAACTGTTTTTT.

V is TRBV6-5 and J is TRBJ2-4; D gene ambiguous. CDR1 is MNHEY, CDR2 SVGAGI, per germline. V gave up 0 bases and J gave up 2 bases, with 2 bases separating them. There are 13 residues in the CDR3. The CDR3 spells CASSYSSKNIQYF. The CDR3 DNA reads as TGTGCCAGCAGTTACTCTTCCAAAAACATTCAGTACTTC.

This chain links TRBV4-2 with TRBJ2-3; a possible D gene is TRBD1 (5 bases). Germline V CDR1 and CDR2: LGHNA, YNFKEQ. Trimming cost V 2 bases and J 5 bases, with 14 bases left between them. The CDR3 is 15 residues long. The CDR3 spells CASSQMRGQGDTQYF. The CDR3 DNA follows: TGTGCCAGCAGCCAAATGCGAGGCCAGGGAGATACGCAGTATTTT.

This chain connects TRBV7-9 to TRBJ2-5; D is unresolved. CDR1 SEHNR and CDR2 FQNEAQ come from the germline V gene (reference sequence). Trimming removed 2 bases at V and 2 bases at J, with 9 bases between. CDR3 length: 14 residues. The CDR3 coding sequence is TGTGCCAGCAGCTTAATCGCGGTTCAAGAGACCCAGTACTTC. It is translated as CASSLIAVQETQYF.

This chain joins TRBV10-3 and TRBJ2-7; D perhaps matches TRBD1 (6 bases). Trimming removed 4 bases at V and 1 base at J, with 11 bases between. In germline, CDR1 is ENHRY, CDR2 SYGVKD. The CDR3 spans 14 residues. The CDR3 DNA reads as TGTGCCATCAGTGCGGACAGCCGATCCTACGAGCAGTACTTC. It encodes CAISADSRSYEQYF.

The CDR3 loop reads CASSLERENTEAFF. The CDR3 coding sequence is TGTGCCAGCAGCTTGGAGCGGGAGAACACTGAAGCTTTCTTT. The chain couples TRBV5-5 to TRBJ1-1; D ambiguous. Trimming stripped 0 bases from V and 1 base from J, with 7 bases between. Germline V gene data show CDR1 as SGHKS and CDR2 as YYEKEE (reference sequence). CDR3 size: 14 residues. Complete variable domain (other parts from reference TRBV5-5 and TRBJ1-1): DAGVTQSPTHLIKTRGQQVTLRCSPISGHKSVSWYQQVLGQGPQFIFQYYEKEERGRGNFPDRFSARQFPNYSSELNVNALLLGDSALYLCASSLERENTEAFFGQGTRLTVV.

The V call is TRBV5-1, the J call TRBJ2-5, with D hard to call. CDR1 and CDR2 (germline): SGHRS, YFSETQ. The CDR3 totals 14 residues. Trimming removed 0 bases at V and 2 bases at J, with 8 bases between. The CDR3 loop reads CASSLDGGQETQYF. CDR3 sequence (DNA): TGCGCCAGCAGCTTGGATGGTGGGCAAGAGACCCAGTACTTC.

The chain links TRBV9 to TRBJ1-4; 7 bases are a match to TRBD1. Germline values: CDR1 SGDLS, CDR2 YYNGEE. Trimming removed 4 bases from V and 4 bases from J; junction bases left unmatched: 4. CDR3 size: 14 residues. DNA of the CDR3: TGTGCCAGCAGCCCCGGACAGGTTAATGAAAAACTGTTTTTT. This gives the protein CASSPGQVNEKLFF.